This TCR beta chain was sequenced for a study of early T cells in non-severe SARS-CoV-2 infection. Germline V gives CDR1 SEHNR, CDR2 FQNEAQ (reference sequence). The CDR3 consists of 15 residues. V lost 7 bases to trimming and J lost 4 bases, with 17 bases between them. This clonotype was observed a handful of times. Unique molecular identifiers (one per individual cDNA molecule) were attached. TCRdb used MiXCR to reprocess the 5' RACE reads, holding one entry per CDR3 protein. Of fewer than 120,000 distinct CDR3 sequences in the sample, roughly an eighth were seen once. The sequencing here drew on whole blood, taken at baseline. The source of this sequence is an adult who was a healthcare worker with PCR-confirmed SARS-CoV-2 infection or an uninfected control (not recorded which). The rearrangement uses TRBV7-9 and TRBJ2-1; TRBD2 might be the D (5 bases). The CDR3 sequence is CASNGVGRLYNEQFF. In DNA, the CDR3 is TGTGCCAGCAACGGGGTGGGCAGGCTTTACAATGAGCAGTTCTTC.